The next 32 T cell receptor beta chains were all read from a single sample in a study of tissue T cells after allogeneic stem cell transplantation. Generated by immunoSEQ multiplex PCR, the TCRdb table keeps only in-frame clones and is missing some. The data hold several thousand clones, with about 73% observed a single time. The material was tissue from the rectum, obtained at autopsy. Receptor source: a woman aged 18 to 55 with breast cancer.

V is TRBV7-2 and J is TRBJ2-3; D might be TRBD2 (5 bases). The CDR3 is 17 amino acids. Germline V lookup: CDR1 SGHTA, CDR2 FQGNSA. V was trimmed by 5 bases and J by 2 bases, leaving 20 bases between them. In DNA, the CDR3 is TGTGCCAGCAGCCCTAGCCCCCAGAGAAGACCCACAGATACGCAGTATTTT. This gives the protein CASSPSPQRRPTDTQYF.

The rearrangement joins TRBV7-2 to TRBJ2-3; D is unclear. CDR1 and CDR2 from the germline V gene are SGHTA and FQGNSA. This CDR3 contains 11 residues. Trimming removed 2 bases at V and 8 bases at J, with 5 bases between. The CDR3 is CASSLLGTQYF. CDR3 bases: TGTGCCAGCAGCTTACTTGGTACGCAGTATTTT. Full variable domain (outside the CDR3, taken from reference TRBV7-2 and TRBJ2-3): GAGVSQSPSNKVTEKGKDVELRCDPISGHTALYWYRQSLGQGLEFLIYFQGNSAPDKSGLPSDRFSAERTGGSVSTLTIQRTQQEDSAVYLCASSLLGTQYFGPGTRLTVL.

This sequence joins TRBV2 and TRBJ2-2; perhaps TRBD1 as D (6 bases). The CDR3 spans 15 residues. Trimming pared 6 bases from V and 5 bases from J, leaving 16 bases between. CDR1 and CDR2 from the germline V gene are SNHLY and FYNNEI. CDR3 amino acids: CASRGIQGTTGELFF. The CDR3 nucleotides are TGTGCCAGCAGGGGTATACAGGGAACTACCGGGGAGCTGTTTTTT. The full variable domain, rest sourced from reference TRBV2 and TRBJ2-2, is EPEVTQTPSHQVTQMGQEVILRCVPISNHLYFYWYRQILGQKVEFLVSFYNNEISEKSEIFDDQFSVERPDGSNFTLKIRSTKLEDSAMYFCASRGIQGTTGELFFGEGSRLTVL.

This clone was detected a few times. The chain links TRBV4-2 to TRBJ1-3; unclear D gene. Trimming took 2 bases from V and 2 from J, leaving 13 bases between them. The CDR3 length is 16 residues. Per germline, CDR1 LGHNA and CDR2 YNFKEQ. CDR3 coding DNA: TGTGCCAGCAGCCAATCCCCTACCGGGGCTGGAAACACCATATATTTT. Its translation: CASSQSPTGAGNTIYF.

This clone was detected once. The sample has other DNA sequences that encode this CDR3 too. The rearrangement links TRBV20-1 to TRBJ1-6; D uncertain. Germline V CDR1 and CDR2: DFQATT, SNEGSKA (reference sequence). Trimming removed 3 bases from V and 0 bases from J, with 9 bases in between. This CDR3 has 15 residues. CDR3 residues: CSASRGSSYNSPLHF. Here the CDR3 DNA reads TGCAGTGCTAGTCGTGGGAGCTCCTATAATTCACCCCTCCACTTT.

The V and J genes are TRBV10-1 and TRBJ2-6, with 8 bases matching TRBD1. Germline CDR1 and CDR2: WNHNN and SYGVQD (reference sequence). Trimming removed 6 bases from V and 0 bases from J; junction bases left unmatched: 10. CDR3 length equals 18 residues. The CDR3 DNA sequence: TGCGCCAGCAGAACGCCCGGGACAGGCCACTCTGGGGCCAACGTCCTGACTTTC. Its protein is CASRTPGTGHSGANVLTF.

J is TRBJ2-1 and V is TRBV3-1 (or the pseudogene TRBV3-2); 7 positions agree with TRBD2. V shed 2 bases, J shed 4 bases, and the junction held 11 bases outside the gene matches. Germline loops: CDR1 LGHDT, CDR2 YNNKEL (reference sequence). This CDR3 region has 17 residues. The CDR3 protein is CASSQSEAGEVYNEQFF. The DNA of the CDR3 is TGTGCCAGCAGCCAATCGGAGGCGGGAGAAGTTTACAATGAGCAGTTCTTC.

The CDR3 DNA sequence: TGCGCCAGCAGCACAAGCGGGGCTTCCAATGAGCAGTTCTTC. Encoded protein: CASSTSGASNEQFF. V is TRBV5-1 and J is TRBJ2-1, with TRBD2 matching over 7 bases. Germline-derived CDR1 and CDR2 are SGHRS and YFSETQ. With V trimmed by 4 bases and J by 6 bases, 7 bases remained unmatched. The CDR3 covers 14 residues.

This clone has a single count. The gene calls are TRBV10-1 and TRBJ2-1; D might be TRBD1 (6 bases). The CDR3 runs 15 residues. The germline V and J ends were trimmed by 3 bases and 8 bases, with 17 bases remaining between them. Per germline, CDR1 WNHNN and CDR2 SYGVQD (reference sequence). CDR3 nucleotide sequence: TGCGCCAGCAGTGACTTGAGACAGGCATTCGATGAGCAGTTCTTC. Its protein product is CASSDLRQAFDEQFF.

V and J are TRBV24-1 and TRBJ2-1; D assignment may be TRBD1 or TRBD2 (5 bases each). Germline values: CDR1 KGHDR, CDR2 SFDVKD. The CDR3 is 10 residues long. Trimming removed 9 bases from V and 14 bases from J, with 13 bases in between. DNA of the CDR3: TGTGCCACCCCGGTTAGAGGGGAGTTCTTC. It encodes CATPVRGEFF.

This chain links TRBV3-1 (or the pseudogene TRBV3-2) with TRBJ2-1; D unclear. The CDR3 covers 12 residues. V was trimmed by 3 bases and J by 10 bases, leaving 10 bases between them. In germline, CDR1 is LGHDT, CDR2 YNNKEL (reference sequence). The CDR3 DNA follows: TGTGCCAGCAGCCAGCTTAGCAGCGAGCAGTTCTTC. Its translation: CASSQLSSEQFF.

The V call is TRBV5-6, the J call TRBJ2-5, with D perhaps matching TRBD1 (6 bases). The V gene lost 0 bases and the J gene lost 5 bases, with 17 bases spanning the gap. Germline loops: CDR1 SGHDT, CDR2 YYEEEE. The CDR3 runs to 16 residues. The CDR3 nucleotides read TGTGCCAGCAGCTTGGTAGGCCAGGGGAGTTGGGAGACCCAGTACTTC. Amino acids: CASSLVGQGSWETQYF.

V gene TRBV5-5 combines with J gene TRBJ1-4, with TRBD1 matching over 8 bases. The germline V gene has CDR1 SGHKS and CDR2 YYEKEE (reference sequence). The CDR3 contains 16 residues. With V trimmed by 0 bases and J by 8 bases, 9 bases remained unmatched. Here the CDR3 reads CASSLAVGQGLEKLFF. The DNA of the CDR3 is TGTGCCAGCAGCTTGGCCGTTGGACAGGGACTCGAAAAACTGTTTTTT.

CDR3 in DNA: TGTGCCAGCAGCTTATGGCGCGGGGGCAATTCCTACGAGCAGTACTTC. Encoded protein: CASSLWRGGNSYEQYF. The chain joins TRBV7-2 to TRBJ2-7, with D maybe TRBD2 (7 bases). Trimming shortened V by 2 bases and J by 1 base, and 15 bases separated the two germline ends. Germline CDR1 SGHTA, CDR2 FQGNSA. This CDR3 is built from 16 residues.

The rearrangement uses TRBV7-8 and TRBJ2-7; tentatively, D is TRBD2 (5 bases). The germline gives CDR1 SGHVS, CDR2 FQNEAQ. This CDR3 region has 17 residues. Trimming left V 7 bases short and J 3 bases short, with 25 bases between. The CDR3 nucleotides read TGTGCCAGCAACCCCTCGGGCGATTACGGACGGGGCTACGAGCAGTACTTC. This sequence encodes CASNPSGDYGRGYEQYF.

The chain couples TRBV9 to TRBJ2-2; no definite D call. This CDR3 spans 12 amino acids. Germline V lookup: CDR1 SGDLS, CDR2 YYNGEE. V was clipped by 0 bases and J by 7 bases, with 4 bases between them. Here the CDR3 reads CASSVGNGELFF. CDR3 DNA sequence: TGTGCCAGCAGCGTAGGGAACGGGGAGCTGTTTTTT.

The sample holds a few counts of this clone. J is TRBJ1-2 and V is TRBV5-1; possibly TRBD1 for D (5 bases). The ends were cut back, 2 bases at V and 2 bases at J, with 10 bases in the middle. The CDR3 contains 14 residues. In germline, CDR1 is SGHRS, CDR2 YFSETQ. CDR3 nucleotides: TGCGCCAGCAGCTTTGGCAGGGTAAACTATGGCTACACCTTC. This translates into CASSFGRVNYGYTF.

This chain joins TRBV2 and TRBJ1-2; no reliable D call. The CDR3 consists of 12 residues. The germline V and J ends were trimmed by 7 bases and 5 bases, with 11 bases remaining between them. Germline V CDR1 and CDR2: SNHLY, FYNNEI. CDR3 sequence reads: CASTKDPYGYTF. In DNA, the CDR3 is TGTGCCAGCACCAAGGACCCTTATGGCTACACCTTC.

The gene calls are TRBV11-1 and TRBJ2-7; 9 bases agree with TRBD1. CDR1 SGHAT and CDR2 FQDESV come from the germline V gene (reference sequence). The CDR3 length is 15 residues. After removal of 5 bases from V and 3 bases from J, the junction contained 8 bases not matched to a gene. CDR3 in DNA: TGTGCCAGCAGCGTCTCCCGGGACAGGGACTACGAGCAGTACTTC. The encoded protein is CASSVSRDRDYEQYF.

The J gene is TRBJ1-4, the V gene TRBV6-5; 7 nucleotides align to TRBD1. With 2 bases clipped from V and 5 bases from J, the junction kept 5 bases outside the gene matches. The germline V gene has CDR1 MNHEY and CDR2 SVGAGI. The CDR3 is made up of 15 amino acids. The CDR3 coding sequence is TGTGCCAGCAGTTACAGGGGACAGATAAATGAAAAACTGTTTTTT. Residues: CASSYRGQINEKLFF.

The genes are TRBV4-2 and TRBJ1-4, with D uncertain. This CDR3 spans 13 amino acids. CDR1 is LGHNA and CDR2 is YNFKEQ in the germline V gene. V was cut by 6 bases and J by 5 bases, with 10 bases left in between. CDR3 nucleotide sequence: TGTGCCAGCAGTCAGAACACGAATGAAAAACTGTTTTTT. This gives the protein CASSQNTNEKLFF.

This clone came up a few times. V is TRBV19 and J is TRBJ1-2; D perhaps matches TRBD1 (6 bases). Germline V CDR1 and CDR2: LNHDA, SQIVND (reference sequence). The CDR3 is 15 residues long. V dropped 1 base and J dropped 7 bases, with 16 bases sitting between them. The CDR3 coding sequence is TGTGCCAGTAGTATAGTTCACCCCAGGGGCAGTGGCTACACCTTC. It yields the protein CASSIVHPRGSGYTF. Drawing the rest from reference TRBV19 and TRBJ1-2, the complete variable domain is DGGITQSPKYLFRKEGQNVTLSCEQNLNHDAMYWYRQDPGQGLRLIYYSQIVNDFQKGDIAEGYSVSREKKESFPLTVTSAQKNPTAFYLCASSIVHPRGSGYTFGSGTRLTVV.

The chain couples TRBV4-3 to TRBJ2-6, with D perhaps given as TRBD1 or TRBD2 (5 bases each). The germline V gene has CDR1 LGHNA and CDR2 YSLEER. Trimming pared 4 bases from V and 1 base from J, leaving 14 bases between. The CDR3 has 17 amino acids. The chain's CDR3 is CASSLVGWGSGANVLTF. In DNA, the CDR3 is TGCGCCAGCAGCCTCGTAGGGTGGGGGTCTGGGGCCAACGTCCTGACTTTC.

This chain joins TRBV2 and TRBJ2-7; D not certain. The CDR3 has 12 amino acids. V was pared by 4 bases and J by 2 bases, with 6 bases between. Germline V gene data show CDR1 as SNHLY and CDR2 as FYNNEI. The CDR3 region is CASSGKPYEQYF. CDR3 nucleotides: TGTGCCAGCAGTGGCAAGCCCTACGAGCAGTACTTC. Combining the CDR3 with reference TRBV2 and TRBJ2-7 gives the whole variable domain EPEVTQTPSHQVTQMGQEVILRCVPISNHLYFYWYRQILGQKVEFLVSFYNNEISEKSEIFDDQFSVERPDGSNFTLKIRSTKLEDSAMYFCASSGKPYEQYFGPGTRLTVT.

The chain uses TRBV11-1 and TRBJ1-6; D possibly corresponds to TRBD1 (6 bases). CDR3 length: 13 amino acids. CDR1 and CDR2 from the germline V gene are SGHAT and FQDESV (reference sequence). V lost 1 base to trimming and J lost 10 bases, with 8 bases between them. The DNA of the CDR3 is TGTGCCAGCAGCTTAGGACAGGCGTCACCCCTCCACTTT. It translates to CASSLGQASPLHF.

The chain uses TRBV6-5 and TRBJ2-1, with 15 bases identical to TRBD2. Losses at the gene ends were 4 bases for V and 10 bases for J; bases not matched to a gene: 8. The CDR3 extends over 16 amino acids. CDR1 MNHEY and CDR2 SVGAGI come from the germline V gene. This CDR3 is CASSSGLAGGAAEQFF. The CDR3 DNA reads TGTGCCAGCAGTTCCGGACTAGCGGGAGGGGCAGCGGAGCAGTTCTTC.

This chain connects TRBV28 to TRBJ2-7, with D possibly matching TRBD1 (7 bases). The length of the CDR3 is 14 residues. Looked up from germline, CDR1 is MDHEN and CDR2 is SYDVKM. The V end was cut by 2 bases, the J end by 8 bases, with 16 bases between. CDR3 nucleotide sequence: TGTGCCAGCAGTTTACCCCAGGAGGGGGCCAAGCAGTACTTC. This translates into CASSLPQEGAKQYF.

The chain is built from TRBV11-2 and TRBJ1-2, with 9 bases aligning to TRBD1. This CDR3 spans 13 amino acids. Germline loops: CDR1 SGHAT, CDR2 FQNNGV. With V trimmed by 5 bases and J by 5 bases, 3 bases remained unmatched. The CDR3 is CASSPGTGYGYTF. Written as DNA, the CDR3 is TGTGCCAGCAGCCCCGGGACAGGGTATGGCTACACCTTC.

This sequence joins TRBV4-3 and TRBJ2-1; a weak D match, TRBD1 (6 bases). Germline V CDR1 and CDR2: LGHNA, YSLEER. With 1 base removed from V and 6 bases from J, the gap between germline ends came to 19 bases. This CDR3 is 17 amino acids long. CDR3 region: CASSQAMDSTGINEQFF. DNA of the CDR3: TGCGCCAGCAGCCAAGCGATGGATAGCACAGGGATCAATGAGCAGTTCTTC.

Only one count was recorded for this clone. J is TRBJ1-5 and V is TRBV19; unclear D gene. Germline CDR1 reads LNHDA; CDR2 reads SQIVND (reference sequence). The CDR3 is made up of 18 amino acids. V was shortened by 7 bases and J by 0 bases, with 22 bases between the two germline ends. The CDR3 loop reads CASTTAPPPPYSNQPQHF. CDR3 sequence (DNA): TGTGCCAGTACCACAGCCCCACCACCGCCCTATAGCAATCAGCCCCAGCATTTT.

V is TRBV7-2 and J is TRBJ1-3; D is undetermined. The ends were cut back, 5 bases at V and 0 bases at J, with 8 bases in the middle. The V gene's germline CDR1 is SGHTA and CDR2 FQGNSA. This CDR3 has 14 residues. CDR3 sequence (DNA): TGTGCCAGCAGCAACACAGTCTCTGGAAACACCATATATTTT. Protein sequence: CASSNTVSGNTIYF.

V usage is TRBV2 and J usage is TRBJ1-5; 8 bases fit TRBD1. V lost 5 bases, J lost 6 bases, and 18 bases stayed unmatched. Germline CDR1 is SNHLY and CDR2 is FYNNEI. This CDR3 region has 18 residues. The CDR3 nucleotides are TGTGCCAGCAGTACACCTTCGACAGGGGACAAGATGGGTCAGCCCCAGCATTTT. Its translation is CASSTPSTGDKMGQPQHF.